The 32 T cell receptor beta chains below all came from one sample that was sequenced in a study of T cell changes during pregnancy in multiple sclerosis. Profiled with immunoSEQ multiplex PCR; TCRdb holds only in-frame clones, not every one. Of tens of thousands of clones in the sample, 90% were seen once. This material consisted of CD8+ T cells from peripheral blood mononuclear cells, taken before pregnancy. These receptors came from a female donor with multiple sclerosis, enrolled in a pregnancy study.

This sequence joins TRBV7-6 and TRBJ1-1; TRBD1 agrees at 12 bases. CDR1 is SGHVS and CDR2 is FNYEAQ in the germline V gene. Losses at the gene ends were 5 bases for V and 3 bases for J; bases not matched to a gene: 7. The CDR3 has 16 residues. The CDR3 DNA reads TGTGCCAGCAGCCCGGGACAGGGGGCGAGGTACACTGAAGCTTTCTTT. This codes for CASSPGQGARYTEAFF. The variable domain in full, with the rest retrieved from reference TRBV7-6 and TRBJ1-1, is GAGVSQSPRYKVTKRGQDVALRCDPISGHVSLYWYRQALGQGPEFLTYFNYEAQQDKSGLPNDRFSAERPEGSISTLTIQRTEQRDSAMYRCASSPGQGARYTEAFFGQGTRLTVV.

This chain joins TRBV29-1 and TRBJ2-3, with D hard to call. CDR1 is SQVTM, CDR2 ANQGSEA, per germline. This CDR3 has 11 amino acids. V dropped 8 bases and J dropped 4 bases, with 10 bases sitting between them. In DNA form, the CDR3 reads TGCAGCATCCCCTATCCAGATACGCAGTATTTT. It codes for CSIPYPDTQYF.

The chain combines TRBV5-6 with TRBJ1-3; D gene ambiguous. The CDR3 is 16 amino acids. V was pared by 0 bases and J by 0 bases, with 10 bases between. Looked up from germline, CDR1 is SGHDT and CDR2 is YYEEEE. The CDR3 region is CASSLGPGNSGNTIYF. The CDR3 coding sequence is TGTGCCAGCAGCTTGGGTCCAGGTAACTCTGGAAACACCATATATTTT.

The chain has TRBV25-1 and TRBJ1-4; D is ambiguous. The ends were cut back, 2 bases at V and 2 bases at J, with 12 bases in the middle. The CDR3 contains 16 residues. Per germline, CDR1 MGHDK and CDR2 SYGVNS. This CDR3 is CASSERKGATNEKLFF. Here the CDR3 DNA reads TGTGCCAGCAGTGAACGAAAGGGAGCCACTAATGAAAAACTGTTTTTT.

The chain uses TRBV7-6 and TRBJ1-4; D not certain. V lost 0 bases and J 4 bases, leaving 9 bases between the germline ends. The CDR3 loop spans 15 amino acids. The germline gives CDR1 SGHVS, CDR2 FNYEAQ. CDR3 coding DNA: TGTGCCAGCAGCTTAGCGCCCAACAATAATGAAAAACTGTTTTTT. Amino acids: CASSLAPNNNEKLFF.

The CDR3 bases are TGTGCCTCCCAAGGGGGATTCAATCAGCCCCAGCATTTT. Its protein is CASQGGFNQPQHF. The chain couples TRBV19 to TRBJ1-5; D is perhaps TRBD1 (6 bases). The CDR3 is 13 residues long. CDR1 LNHDA and CDR2 SQIVND come from the germline V gene (reference sequence). The ends were cut back, 11 bases at V and 3 bases at J, with 14 bases in the middle. The full variable domain, in which reference TRBV19 and TRBJ1-5 provide the parts outside the CDR3, is DGGITQSPKYLFRKEGQNVTLSCEQNLNHDAMYWYRQDPGQGLRLIYYSQIVNDFQKGDIAEGYSVSREKKESFPLTVTSAQKNPTAFYLCASQGGFNQPQHFGDGTRLSIL.

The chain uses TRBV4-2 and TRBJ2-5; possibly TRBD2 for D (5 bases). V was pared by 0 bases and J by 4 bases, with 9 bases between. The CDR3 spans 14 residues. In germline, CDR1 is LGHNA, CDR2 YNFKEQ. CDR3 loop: CASSQDAAAETQYF. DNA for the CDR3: TGTGCCAGCAGCCAAGACGCAGCGGCAGAGACCCAGTACTTC.

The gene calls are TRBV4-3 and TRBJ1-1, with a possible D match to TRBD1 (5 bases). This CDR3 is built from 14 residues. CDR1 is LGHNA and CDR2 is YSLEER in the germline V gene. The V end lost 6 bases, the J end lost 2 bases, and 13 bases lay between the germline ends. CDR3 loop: CASSYSQGNTEAFF. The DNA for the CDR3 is TGCGCCAGCAGTTACAGTCAGGGAAACACTGAAGCTTTCTTT.

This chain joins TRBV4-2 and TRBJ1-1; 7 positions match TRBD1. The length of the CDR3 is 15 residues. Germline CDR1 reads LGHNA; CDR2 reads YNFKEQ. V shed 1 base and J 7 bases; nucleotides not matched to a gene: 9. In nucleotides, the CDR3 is TGTGCCAGCAGCCAAGTGGAGGGGGCTATGGGTGAAGCTTTCTTT. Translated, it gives CASSQVEGAMGEAFF.

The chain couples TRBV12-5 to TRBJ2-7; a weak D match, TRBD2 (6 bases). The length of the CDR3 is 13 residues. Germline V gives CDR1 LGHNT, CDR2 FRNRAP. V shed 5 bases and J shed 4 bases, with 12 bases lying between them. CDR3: CASGGGTPYEQYF. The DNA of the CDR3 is TGTGCTAGTGGTGGCGGGACGCCTTACGAGCAGTACTTC.

In DNA, the CDR3 is TGTGCCAGCAGTTACGGGGGCTCGGACACTGAAGCTTTCTTT. Its protein product is CASSYGGSDTEAFF. The chain carries TRBV6-5 and TRBJ1-1; tentative D call: TRBD1 (6 bases). The CDR3 length is 14 residues. Germline V gene data show CDR1 as MNHEY and CDR2 as SVGAGI. The V end was cut by 2 bases, the J end by 3 bases, with 10 bases between.

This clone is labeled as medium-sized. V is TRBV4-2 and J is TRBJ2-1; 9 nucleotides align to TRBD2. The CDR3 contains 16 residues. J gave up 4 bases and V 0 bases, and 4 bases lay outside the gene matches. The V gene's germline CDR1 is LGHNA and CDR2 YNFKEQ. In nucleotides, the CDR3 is TGTGCCAGCAGCCAAGAGGCTAGCGGGGCTTACAATGAGCAGTTCTTC. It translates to CASSQEASGAYNEQFF.

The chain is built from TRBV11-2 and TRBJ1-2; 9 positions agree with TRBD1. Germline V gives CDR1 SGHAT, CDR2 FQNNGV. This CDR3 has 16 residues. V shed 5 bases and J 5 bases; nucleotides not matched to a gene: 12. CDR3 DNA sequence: TGTGCCAGCAGCACCTTACTACAGGGGGCGCCTTATGGCTACACCTTC. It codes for CASSTLLQGAPYGYTF.

CDR3 sequence reads: CASSVESAGLDTQYF. The CDR3 DNA follows: TGTGCCAGCAGCGTAGAGTCAGCGGGCTTAGATACGCAGTATTTT. The chain links TRBV9 to TRBJ2-3, with a weak D call TRBD2 (6 bases). Germline-derived CDR1 and CDR2 are SGDLS and YYNGEE. The V end was cut by 0 bases, the J end by 5 bases, with 13 bases between. This CDR3 contains 15 residues.

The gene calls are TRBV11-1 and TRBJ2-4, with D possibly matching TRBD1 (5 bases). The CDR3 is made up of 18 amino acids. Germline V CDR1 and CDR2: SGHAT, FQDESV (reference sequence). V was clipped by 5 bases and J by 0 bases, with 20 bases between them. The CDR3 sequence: CASSPTAGKDLAKNIQYF. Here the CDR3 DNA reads TGTGCCAGCAGCCCAACAGCAGGGAAGGACCTAGCCAAAAACATTCAGTACTTC.

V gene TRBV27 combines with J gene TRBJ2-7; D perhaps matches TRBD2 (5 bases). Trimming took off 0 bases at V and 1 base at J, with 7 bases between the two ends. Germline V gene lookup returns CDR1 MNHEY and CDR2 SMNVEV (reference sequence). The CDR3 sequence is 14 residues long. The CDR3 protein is CASSLSGRSYEQYF. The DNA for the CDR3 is TGTGCCAGCAGTTTATCAGGGAGATCCTACGAGCAGTACTTC.

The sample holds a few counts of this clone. The CDR3 sequence is CASSLVGEATEAFF. In nucleotides, the CDR3 is TGCGCCAGCAGCTTGGTGGGAGAGGCCACTGAAGCTTTCTTT. The chain uses TRBV5-1 and TRBJ1-1; D remains ambiguous. The CDR3 consists of 14 residues. Trimming stripped 0 bases from V and 4 bases from J, with 10 bases between. The germline gives CDR1 SGHRS, CDR2 YFSETQ.

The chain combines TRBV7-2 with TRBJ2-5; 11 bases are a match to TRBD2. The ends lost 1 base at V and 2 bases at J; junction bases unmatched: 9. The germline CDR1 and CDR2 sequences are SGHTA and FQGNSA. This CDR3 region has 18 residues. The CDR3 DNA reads TGTGCCAGCAGCTTAGGCCCCCGACTAGCGGGGTCTCAAGAGACCCAGTACTTC. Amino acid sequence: CASSLGPRLAGSQETQYF.

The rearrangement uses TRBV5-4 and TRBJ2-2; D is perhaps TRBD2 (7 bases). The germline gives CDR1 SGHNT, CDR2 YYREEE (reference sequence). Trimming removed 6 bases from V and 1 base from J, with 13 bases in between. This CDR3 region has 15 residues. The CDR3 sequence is CASMGGPGNTGELFF. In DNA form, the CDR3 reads TGTGCCAGCATGGGGGGGCCGGGGAACACCGGGGAGCTGTTTTTT.

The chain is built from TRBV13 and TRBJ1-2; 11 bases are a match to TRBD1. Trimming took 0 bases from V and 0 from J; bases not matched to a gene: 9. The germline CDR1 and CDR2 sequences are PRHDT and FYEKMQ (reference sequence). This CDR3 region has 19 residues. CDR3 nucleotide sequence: TGTGCCAGCAGCTTAGGCCTTGGGACAGGGGGTGATACTAACTATGGCTACACCTTC. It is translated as CASSLGLGTGGDTNYGYTF.

The CDR3 reads CASSGTGNSNQPQHF. The DNA of the CDR3 is TGTGCCAGCAGCGGGACAGGGAATAGCAATCAGCCCCAGCATTTT. J is TRBJ1-5 and V is TRBV5-6; 9 positions match TRBD1. J was trimmed by 0 bases and V by 4 bases; bases with no gene match: 2. This CDR3 region has 15 residues. Per germline, CDR1 SGHDT and CDR2 YYEEEE.

The CDR3 sequence: CASRGGCRAGTDTQYF. The CDR3 nucleotides are TGCGCCAGCAGAGGAGGGTGTAGGGCTGGGACAGATACGCAGTATTTT. The chain is built from TRBV10-1 and TRBJ2-3; TRBD2 is a possible D gene (6 bases). Germline V gene lookup returns CDR1 WNHNN and CDR2 SYGVQD (reference sequence). The V end lost 6 bases, the J end lost 3 bases, and 19 bases lay between the germline ends. The CDR3 is 16 residues long.

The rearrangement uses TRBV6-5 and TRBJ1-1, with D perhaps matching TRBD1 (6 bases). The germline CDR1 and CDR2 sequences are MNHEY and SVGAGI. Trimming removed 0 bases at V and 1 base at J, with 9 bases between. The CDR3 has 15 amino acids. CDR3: CASSYSKTGNTEAFF. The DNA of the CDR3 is TGTGCCAGCAGTTACTCGAAGACAGGGAACACTGAAGCTTTCTTT.

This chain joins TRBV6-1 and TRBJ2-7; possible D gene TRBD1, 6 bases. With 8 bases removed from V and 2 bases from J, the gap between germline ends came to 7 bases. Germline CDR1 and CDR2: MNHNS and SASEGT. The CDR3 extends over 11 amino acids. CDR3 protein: CASRQAYEQYF. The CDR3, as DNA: TGTGCCAGCCGACAGGCCTACGAGCAGTACTTC.

CDR3 bases: TGTGCCAGCAGCTCCGGGGGGGCCGGCGAGACCCAGTACTTC. It translates to CASSSGGAGETQYF. The chain has TRBV5-6 and TRBJ2-5; 8 bases agree with TRBD2. CDR3 size: 14 residues. In germline, CDR1 is SGHDT, CDR2 YYEEEE. The J segment lost 5 bases and the V segment lost 3 bases, leaving 6 bases of the junction unmatched. Looking up the rest from reference TRBV5-6 and TRBJ2-5 gives the full variable domain: DAGVTQSPTHLIKTRGQQVTLRCSPKSGHDTVSWYQQALGQGPQFIFQYYEEEERQRGNFPDRFSGHQFPNYSSELNVNALLLGDSALYLCASSSGGAGETQYFGPGTRLLVL.

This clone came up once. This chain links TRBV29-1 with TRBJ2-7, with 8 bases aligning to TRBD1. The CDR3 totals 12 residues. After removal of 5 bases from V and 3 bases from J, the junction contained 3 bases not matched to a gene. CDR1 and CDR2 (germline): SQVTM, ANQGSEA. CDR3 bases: TGCAGCGTTATTGACAGGGGCTACGAGCAGTACTTC. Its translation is CSVIDRGYEQYF.

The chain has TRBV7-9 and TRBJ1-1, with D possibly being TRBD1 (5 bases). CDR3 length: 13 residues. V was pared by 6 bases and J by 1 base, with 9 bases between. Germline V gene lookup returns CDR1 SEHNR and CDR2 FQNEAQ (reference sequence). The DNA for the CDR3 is TGTGCCAGCAGTATTACAGGGAACACTGAAGCTTTCTTT. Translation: CASSITGNTEAFF.

The CDR3 sequence is CASSQGVHRDTQETQYF. The CDR3 DNA follows: TGTGCCAGCAGCCAAGGGGTACACCGGGACACTCAAGAGACCCAGTACTTC. The rearrangement links TRBV9 to TRBJ2-5, with TRBD1 as a possible D gene (6 bases). The V and J ends lost 4 bases and 2 bases respectively, with 21 bases between them. This CDR3 contains 17 residues. Germline values: CDR1 SGDLS, CDR2 YYNGEE.

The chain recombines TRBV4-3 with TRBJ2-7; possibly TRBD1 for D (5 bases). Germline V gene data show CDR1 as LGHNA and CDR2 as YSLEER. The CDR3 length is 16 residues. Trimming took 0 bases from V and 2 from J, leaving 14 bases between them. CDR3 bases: TGCGCCAGCAGCCAAGACTGGTCAGGGCCGACCTACGAGCAGTACTTC. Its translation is CASSQDWSGPTYEQYF.

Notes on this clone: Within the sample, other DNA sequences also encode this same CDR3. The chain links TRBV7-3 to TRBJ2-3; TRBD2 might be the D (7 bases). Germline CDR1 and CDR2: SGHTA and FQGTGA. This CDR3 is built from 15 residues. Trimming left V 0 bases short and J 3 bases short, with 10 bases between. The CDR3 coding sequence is TGTGCCAGCAGCTTAACGGGGGGGCCAACAGATACGCAGTATTTT. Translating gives CASSLTGGPTDTQYF.

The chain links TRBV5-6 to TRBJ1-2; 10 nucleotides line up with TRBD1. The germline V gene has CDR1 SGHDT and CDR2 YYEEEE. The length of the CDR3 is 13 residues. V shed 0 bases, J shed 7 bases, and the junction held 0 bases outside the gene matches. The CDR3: CASSLGTGGGYTF. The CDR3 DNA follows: TGTGCCAGCAGCTTGGGGACAGGGGGTGGCTACACCTTC. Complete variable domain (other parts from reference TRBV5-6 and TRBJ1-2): DAGVTQSPTHLIKTRGQQVTLRCSPKSGHDTVSWYQQALGQGPQFIFQYYEEEERQRGNFPDRFSGHQFPNYSSELNVNALLLGDSALYLCASSLGTGGGYTFGSGTRLTVV.

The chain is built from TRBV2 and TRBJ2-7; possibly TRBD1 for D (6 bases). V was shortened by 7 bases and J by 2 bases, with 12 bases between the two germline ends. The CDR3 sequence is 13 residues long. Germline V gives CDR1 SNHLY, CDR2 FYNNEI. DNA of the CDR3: TGTGCCAGCACCGGACAGTCCGCCTACGAGCAGTACTTC. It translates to CASTGQSAYEQYF.